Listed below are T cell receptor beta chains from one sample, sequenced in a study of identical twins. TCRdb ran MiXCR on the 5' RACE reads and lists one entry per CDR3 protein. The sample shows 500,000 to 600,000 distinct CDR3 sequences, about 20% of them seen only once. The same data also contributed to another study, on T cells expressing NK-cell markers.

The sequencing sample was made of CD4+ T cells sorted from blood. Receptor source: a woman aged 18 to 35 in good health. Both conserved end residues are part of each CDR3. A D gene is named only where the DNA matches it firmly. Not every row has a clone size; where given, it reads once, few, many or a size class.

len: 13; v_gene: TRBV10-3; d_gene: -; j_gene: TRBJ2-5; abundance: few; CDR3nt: TGTGCCATCTCGGGCGGGATTGGTGAGACCCAGTACTTC; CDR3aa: CAISGGIGETQYF
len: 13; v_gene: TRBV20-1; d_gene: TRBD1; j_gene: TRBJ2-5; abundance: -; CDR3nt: TGCAGTGGGCAGACAGGGAGAAGTGAGACCCAGTACTTC; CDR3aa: CSGQTGRSETQYF
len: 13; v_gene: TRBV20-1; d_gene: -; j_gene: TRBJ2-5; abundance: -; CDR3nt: TGCAGTGCTAGGAGGGGGGTTAAAGAGACCCAGTACTTC; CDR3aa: CSARRGVKETQYF
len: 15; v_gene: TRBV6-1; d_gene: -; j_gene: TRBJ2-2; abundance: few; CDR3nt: TGTGCCAGCAGAGCGGATCAAAGGGTCACCGGGGAGCTGTTTTTT; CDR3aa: CASRADQRVTGELFF
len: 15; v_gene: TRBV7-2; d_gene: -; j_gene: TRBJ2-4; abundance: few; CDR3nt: TGTGCCAGCAGCTTAGGTACAGCCGCCAAAAACATTCAGTACTTC; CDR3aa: CASSLGTAAKNIQYF
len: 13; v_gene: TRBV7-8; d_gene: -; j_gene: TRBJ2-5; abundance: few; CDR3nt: TGTGCCAGCAGCTTAATGCGGGGAGAGACCCAGTACTTC; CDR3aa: CASSLMRGETQYF
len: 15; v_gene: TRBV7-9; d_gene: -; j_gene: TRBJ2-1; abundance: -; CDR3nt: TGTGCCAGCAGCGGCCAAAGGGGTCCGTACAATGAGCAGTTCTTC; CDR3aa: CASSGQRGPYNEQFF
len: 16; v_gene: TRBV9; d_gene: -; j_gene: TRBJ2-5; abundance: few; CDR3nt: TGTGCCAGCAGCACCCAGGTGGGGAGACAAAGGGAGACCCAGTACTTC; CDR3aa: CASSTQVGRQRETQYF
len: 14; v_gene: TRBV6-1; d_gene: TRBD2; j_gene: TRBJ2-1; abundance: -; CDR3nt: TGTGCCAGCAGAGCGGGAGCCTCCTACAATGAGCAGTTCTTC; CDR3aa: CASRAGASYNEQFF
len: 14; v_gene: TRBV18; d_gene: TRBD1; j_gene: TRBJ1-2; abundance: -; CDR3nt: TGTGCCAGCTCACCGCTGGGGACAGGGCTTGGCTACACCTTC; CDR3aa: CASSPLGTGLGYTF
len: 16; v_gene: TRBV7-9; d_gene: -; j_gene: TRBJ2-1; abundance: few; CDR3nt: TGTGCCAGCAGCCACGCCTTGGGGAGCTCCTACAATGAGCAGTTCTTC; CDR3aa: CASSHALGSSYNEQFF
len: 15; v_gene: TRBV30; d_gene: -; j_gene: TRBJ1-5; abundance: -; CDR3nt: TGTGCCTGGAGTAACCCCAGGGGCCTTCTTCAGCCCCAGCATTTT; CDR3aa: CAWSNPRGLLQPQHF
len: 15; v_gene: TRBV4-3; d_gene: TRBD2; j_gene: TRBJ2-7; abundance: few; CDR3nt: TGCGCCAGCAGCCAAGGGGGGGGTCTCCTCTCCGAGCAGTACTTC; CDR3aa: CASSQGGGLLSEQYF
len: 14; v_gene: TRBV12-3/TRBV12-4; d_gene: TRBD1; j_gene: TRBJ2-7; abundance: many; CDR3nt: TGTGCCAGCAGTGCCCGGACAGGGGGCTACGAGCAGTACTTC; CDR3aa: CASSARTGGYEQYF
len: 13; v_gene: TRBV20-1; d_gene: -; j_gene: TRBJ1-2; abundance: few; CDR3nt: TGCAGTGTCCGTGCGGGACACTCCTCTGGCTACACCTTC; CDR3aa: CSVRAGHSSGYTF
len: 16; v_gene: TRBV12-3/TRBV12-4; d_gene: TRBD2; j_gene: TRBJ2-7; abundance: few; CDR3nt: TGTGCCAGCAGACCTAGGACTAGCGGCCACTCCTACGAGCAGTACTTC; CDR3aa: CASRPRTSGHSYEQYF
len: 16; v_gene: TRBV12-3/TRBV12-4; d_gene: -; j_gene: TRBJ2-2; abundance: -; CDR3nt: TGTGCCAGCAGTCGAGGGGGTGACCGTTTCACCGGGGAGCTGTTTTTT; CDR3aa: CASSRGGDRFTGELFF
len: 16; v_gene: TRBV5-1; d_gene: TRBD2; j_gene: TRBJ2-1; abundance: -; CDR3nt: TGCGCCAGCAGCACCGGGACTAGCGGCTTCTACAATGAGCAGTTCTTC; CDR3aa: CASSTGTSGFYNEQFF
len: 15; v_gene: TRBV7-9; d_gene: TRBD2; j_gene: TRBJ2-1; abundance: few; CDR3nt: TGTGCCAGCAGCTTGGGGACTAGCTTAGACAATGAGCAGTTCTTC; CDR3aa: CASSLGTSLDNEQFF
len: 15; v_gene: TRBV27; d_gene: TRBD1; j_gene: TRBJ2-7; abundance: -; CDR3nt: TGTGCCAGCAGTTGGCGACAGGGGCGTCCAGACGAGCAGTACTTC; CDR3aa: CASSWRQGRPDEQYF
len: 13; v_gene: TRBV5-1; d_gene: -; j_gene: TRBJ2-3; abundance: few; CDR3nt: TGCGCCAGCAGCTTCGTTCCATCAGATACGCAGTATTTT; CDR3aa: CASSFVPSDTQYF
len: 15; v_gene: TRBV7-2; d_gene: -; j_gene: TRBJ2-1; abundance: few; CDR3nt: TGTGCCAGCACCCTTGGGGGGAGCGGCAACAATGAGCAGTTCTTC; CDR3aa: CASTLGGSGNNEQFF
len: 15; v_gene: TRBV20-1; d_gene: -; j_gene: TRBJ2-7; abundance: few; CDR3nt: TGCAGTGCTTCCCGCCGGGACTCGCCTTCCTACGAGCAGTACTTC; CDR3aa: CSASRRDSPSYEQYF
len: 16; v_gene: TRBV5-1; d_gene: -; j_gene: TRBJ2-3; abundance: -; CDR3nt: TGCGCCAGCAGCTTGTTCAGGGCCGCTAGCACAGATACGCAGTATTTT; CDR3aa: CASSLFRAASTDTQYF
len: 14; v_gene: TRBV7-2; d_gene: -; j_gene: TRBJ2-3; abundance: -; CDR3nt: TGTGCCAGCAGCTCGAACAGGGAGGTCAATACGCAGTATTTT; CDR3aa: CASSSNREVNTQYF
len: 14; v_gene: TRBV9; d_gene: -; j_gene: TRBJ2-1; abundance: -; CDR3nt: TGTGCCAGCAGCGGGGGGGGACACTACAATGAGCAGTTCTTC; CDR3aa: CASSGGGHYNEQFF
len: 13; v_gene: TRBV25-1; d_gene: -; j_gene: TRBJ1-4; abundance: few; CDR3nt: TGTGCCAGCAGTGAAGCCCCCTTCGGAAAACTGTTTTTT; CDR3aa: CASSEAPFGKLFF
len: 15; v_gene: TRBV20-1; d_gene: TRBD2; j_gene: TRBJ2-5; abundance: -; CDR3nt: TGCAGTGCTAGAGATCGGGTAGCGGGAATGGAGACCCAGTACTTC; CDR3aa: CSARDRVAGMETQYF
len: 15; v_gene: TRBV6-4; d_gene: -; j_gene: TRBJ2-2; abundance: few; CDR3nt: TGTGCCAGCAGTCTGACAGCGTCGAACACCGGGGAGCTGTTTTTT; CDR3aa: CASSLTASNTGELFF
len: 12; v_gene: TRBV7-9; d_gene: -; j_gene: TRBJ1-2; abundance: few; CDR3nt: TGTGCCAGCAGCTCAAACAGGGACGGCTACACCTTC; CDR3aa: CASSSNRDGYTF
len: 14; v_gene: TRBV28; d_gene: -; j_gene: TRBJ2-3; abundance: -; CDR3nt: TGTGCCAGCAATAACCGGGCCCGGGGGGATACGCAGTATTTT; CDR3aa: CASNNRARGDTQYF
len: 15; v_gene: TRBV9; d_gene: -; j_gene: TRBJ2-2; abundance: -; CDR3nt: TGTGCCAGCAGCGTTAGACCCGCGAACACCGGGGAGCTGTTTTTT; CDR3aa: CASSVRPANTGELFF
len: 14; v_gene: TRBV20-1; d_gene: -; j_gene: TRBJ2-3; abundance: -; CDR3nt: TGCAGTGCGTACTCCGGGGCCCGTGCGAGTACGCAGTATTTT; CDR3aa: CSAYSGARASTQYF
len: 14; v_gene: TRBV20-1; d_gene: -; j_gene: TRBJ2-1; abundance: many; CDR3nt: TGCAGTGCTAGAGGAGGCTCTTCTTACAATGAGCAGTTCTTC; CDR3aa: CSARGGSSYNEQFF
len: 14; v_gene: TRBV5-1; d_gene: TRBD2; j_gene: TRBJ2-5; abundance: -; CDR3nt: TGCGCCAGCAGCTTGGCAGGGACTAGCGTTACCCAGTACTTC; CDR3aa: CASSLAGTSVTQYF
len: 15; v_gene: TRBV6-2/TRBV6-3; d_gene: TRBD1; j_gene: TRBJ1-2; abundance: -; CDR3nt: TGTGCCAGCAGTTACCGGACAGGGCCTAACTATGGCTACACCTTC; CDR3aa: CASSYRTGPNYGYTF
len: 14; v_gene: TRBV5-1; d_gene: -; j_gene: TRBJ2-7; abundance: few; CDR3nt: TGCGCCAGCAGCCCGGGACCGCCTACCTACGAGCAGTACTTC; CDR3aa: CASSPGPPTYEQYF
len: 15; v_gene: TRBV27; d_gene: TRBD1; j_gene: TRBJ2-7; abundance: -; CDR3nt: TGTGCCAGCAGTCTTTATGGGACAGGGGGCTACGAGCAGTACTTC; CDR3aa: CASSLYGTGGYEQYF
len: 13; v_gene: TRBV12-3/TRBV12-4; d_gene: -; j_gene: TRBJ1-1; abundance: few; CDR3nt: TGTGCCAGCAGTTTACAACAGCTACTAGAAGCTTTCTTT; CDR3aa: CASSLQQLLEAFF
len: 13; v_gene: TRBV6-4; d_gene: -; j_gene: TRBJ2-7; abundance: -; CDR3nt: TGTGCCAGCAGTCCCCCTGAGGGGTTCGAGCAGTACTTC; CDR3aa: CASSPPEGFEQYF
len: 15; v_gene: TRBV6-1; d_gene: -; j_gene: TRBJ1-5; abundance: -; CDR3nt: TGTGCCAGCAGGACGGACAGAAAAGGAAATCAGCCCCAGCATTTT; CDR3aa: CASRTDRKGNQPQHF
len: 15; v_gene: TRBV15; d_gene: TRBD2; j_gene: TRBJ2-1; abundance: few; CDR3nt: TGTGCCACCAGCATAGGACTAGCGGGACGCAATGAGCAGTTCTTC; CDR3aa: CATSIGLAGRNEQFF